This T cell receptor beta chain was obtained from a study of tissue T cells after allogeneic stem cell transplantation. Findings of the study overall: In patients and mice, blood and spleen missed much of tissue repertoire. Anatomically similar tissues had similar TCR repertoires within each patient.

This CDR3 has 13 amino acids. V lost 3 bases to trimming and J lost 2 bases; unmatched junction nucleotides: 0. Germline loops: CDR1 NSQYPW, CDR2 LRSPGD (reference sequence). TCRbeta CDR3 was sequenced at survey depth with template counts. Only in-frame clones appear in the TCRdb table, and some are missing; sequencing was by immunoSEQ multiplex PCR. The repertoire holds some 19,000 clones, with approximately 69% as singletons. This clone was found a few times. Its antigen remains unidentified. Gene names follow the mouse nomenclature. Read sequence stops 1 residue before the CDR3 end, and the germline J gene provides the missing end.

The chain employs TRBV1 and TRBJ2-7, with 8 bases identical to TRBD2. Input material: blood. The receptor was derived from a female BALB/c mouse in good health. The MHC haplotype of the strain is H2-d. The CDR3 DNA, read in part, is TGCACCTGCAGTGCTGGGGGGGCCTATGAACAGTAC. The encoded protein is CTCSAGGAYEQY. The whole CDR3 sequence reads CTCSAGGAYEQYF.